One and the same sample provided the 26 T cell receptor beta chains below, sequenced in a study of siplizumab effects on memory and regulatory T cells. The assay was immunoSEQ multiplex PCR, and TCRdb's table has in-frame clones only and misses some. The table lists 50,000 to 60,000 clones, roughly 84% of them singletons. Sequenced sample: naive CD8+ T cells sorted from blood. The source is a human donor in good health.

The chain employs TRBV4-1 and TRBJ1-1, with 7 positions matching TRBD1. The germline gives CDR1 MGHRA, CDR2 YSYEKL. The CDR3 totals 15 residues. The junction had 3 bases not matched to a gene; V was cut back by 1 base and J by 1 base. The CDR3 loop is CASSQADRENTEAFF. As DNA, the CDR3 is TGCGCCAGCAGCCAAGCTGACAGGGAGAACACTGAAGCTTTCTTT.

This clone was detected once. The rearrangement joins TRBV10-3 to TRBJ2-7; D may correspond to TRBD1 or TRBD2 (5 bases each). Germline V gives CDR1 ENHRY, CDR2 SYGVKD. The germline V and J ends were trimmed by 10 bases and 0 bases, with 10 bases remaining between them. The CDR3 runs 12 residues. The CDR3 loop is CATGTDSYEQYF. CDR3 coding DNA: TGTGCCACGGGGACGGACTCCTACGAGCAGTACTTC.

This sequence joins TRBV19 and TRBJ2-1, with D possibly being TRBD1 (6 bases). Germline V gene sequence: CDR1 LNHDA, CDR2 SQIVND (reference sequence). V lost 6 bases and J lost 2, with 14 bases in between. This CDR3 comprises 15 residues. In DNA, the CDR3 is TGTGCCAGTAGGACCGGGACAAGGGCCTACAATGAGCAGTTCTTC. It yields the protein CASRTGTRAYNEQFF.

The V and J genes are TRBV29-1 and TRBJ2-2; 7 nucleotides line up with TRBD1. Germline V CDR1 and CDR2: SQVTM, ANQGSEA. The length of the CDR3 is 14 residues. V gave up 6 bases and J gave up 3 bases; unmatched junction bases: 7. CDR3 amino acids: CSVPIGTDTGELFF. The CDR3 DNA sequence: TGCAGCGTCCCGATCGGGACAGACACCGGGGAGCTGTTTTTT.

The J gene is TRBJ2-1, the V gene TRBV6-4, with 11 bases fitting TRBD2. After removal of 6 bases from V and 8 bases from J, the junction contained 9 bases not matched to a gene. CDR1 is MRHNA, CDR2 SNTAGT, per germline. This CDR3 spans 15 amino acids. The CDR3 spells CASSLTSGVFDEQFF. The CDR3 coding sequence is TGTGCCAGCAGCCTGACTAGCGGGGTCTTTGATGAGCAGTTCTTC.

The chain has TRBV5-1 and TRBJ2-7; D is unresolved. Trimming took off 2 bases at V and 3 bases at J, with 12 bases between the two ends. Germline V lookup: CDR1 SGHRS, CDR2 YFSETQ. The CDR3 has 14 amino acids. CDR3 region: CASSLFAGDYEQYF. CDR3 DNA: TGCGCCAGCAGCTTATTCGCAGGAGACTACGAGCAGTACTTC.

This clone was found once. This sequence joins TRBV14 and TRBJ1-2, with D hard to call. Germline CDR1 SGHDN, CDR2 FVKESK. V lost 1 base to trimming and J lost 4 bases, with 13 bases between them. The CDR3 has 15 residues. The CDR3 sequence is CASSQAYNAGYGYTF. CDR3 in DNA: TGTGCCAGCAGCCAAGCTTATAACGCTGGCTATGGCTACACCTTC.

In this sample, this clone turned up once. V is TRBV6-5 and J is TRBJ1-2; TRBD1 aligns across 8 bases. This CDR3 comprises 12 residues. Germline values: CDR1 MNHEY, CDR2 SVGAGI. Unmatched junction bases numbered 7, after V lost 11 bases and J lost 5 bases. CDR3 loop: CASGQGGYGYTF. DNA of the CDR3: TGTGCCTCCGGACAGGGAGGATATGGCTACACCTTC.

The V and J genes are TRBV5-1 and TRBJ1-1; D remains unclear. Trimming took 0 bases from V and 1 from J, leaving 4 bases between them. This CDR3 is 13 amino acids long. Germline V gene data show CDR1 as SGHRS and CDR2 as YFSETQ. The CDR3 sequence: CASSLGGNTEAFF. CDR3 sequence (DNA): TGCGCCAGCAGCTTGGGAGGGAACACTGAAGCTTTCTTT. Full variable domain (remainder filled in from reference TRBV5-1 and TRBJ1-1): KAGVTQTPRYLIKTRGQQVTLSCSPISGHRSVSWYQQTPGQGLQFLFEYFSETQRNKGNFPGRFSGRQFSNSRSEMNVSTLELGDSALYLCASSLGGNTEAFFGQGTRLTVV.

V usage is TRBV19 and J usage is TRBJ1-1; D remains unclear. The CDR3 loop spans 13 amino acids. Deletions cut 7 bases from V and 2 bases from J, with 11 bases between. Germline V lookup: CDR1 LNHDA, CDR2 SQIVND (reference sequence). CDR3 DNA sequence: TGTGCCAGTACCTTCGGAGCTAACACTGAAGCTTTCTTT. The encoded protein is CASTFGANTEAFF.

CDR3 in DNA: TGTGCCAGCAGCTCCTCGGACAGGGGGCCCTGGCAAGAGACCCAGTACTTC. Its translation: CASSSSDRGPWQETQYF. The chain has TRBV7-9 and TRBJ2-5; 11 bases match TRBD1. Trimming removed 4 bases from V and 2 bases from J; junction bases left unmatched: 9. From germline, CDR1 is SEHNR and CDR2 FQNEAQ (reference sequence). This CDR3 is 17 amino acids long. Based on the CDR3 plus reference TRBV7-9 and TRBJ2-5, the full variable domain is DTGVSQNPRHKITKRGQNVTFRCDPISEHNRLYWYRQTLGQGPEFLTYFQNEAQLEKSRLLSDRFSAERPKGSFSTLEIQRTEQGDSAMYLCASSSSDRGPWQETQYFGPGTRLLVL.

This chain connects TRBV4-1 to TRBJ2-1; D gene unclear. CDR3 length: 13 residues. Germline V CDR1 and CDR2: MGHRA, YSYEKL. The V end lost 1 base, the J end lost 3 bases, and 4 bases lay between the germline ends. The CDR3 sequence is CASSQVFYNEQFF. DNA for the CDR3: TGCGCCAGCAGCCAAGTGTTCTACAATGAGCAGTTCTTC.

The chain recombines TRBV7-9 with TRBJ2-7; TRBD1 aligns across 7 bases. CDR1 and CDR2 from the germline V gene are SEHNR and FQNEAQ (reference sequence). The CDR3 totals 14 residues. Trimming cost V 5 bases and J 2 bases; bases outside gene matches: 6. As DNA, the CDR3 is TGTGCCAGCAGCGCCCAGGGGGTCACCTACGAGCAGTACTTC. Protein: CASSAQGVTYEQYF.

V usage is TRBV30 and J usage is TRBJ2-5; possibly TRBD2 for D (6 bases). The CDR3 loop spans 13 amino acids. Germline values: CDR1 GTSNPN, CDR2 SVGIG (reference sequence). The V end was cut by 7 bases, the J end by 1 base, with 13 bases between. The CDR3 region is CASWQGGQETQYF. The DNA of the CDR3 is TGTGCCTCCTGGCAGGGAGGCCAAGAGACCCAGTACTTC.

This chain joins TRBV19 and TRBJ1-5; tentative D call: TRBD1 (6 bases). The CDR3 consists of 15 residues. The germline CDR1 and CDR2 sequences are LNHDA and SQIVND (reference sequence). The V and J ends lost 4 bases and 3 bases respectively, with 13 bases between them. This CDR3 reads CASSRWDKNNQPQHF. As DNA, the CDR3 is TGTGCCAGTAGTAGATGGGACAAAAACAATCAGCCCCAGCATTTT.

V and J are TRBV30 and TRBJ2-1, with TRBD2 matching 7 bases. The CDR3 length is 13 residues. The germline gives CDR1 GTSNPN, CDR2 SVGIG (reference sequence). After removal of 3 bases from V and 5 bases from J, the junction contained 4 bases not matched to a gene. The CDR3 sequence: CAWRASGNNEQFF. CDR3 bases: TGTGCCTGGAGGGCCAGCGGGAACAATGAGCAGTTCTTC.

This rearrangement joins TRBV27 to TRBJ2-3; D unresolved. Germline values: CDR1 MNHEY, CDR2 SMNVEV (reference sequence). The CDR3 spans 12 residues. V lost 6 bases, J lost 3 bases, and 7 bases lay in between. The CDR3 protein is CASSRGTDTQYF. The CDR3 DNA follows: TGTGCCAGCAGCCGAGGAACAGATACGCAGTATTTT.

CDR3 region: CASSPLSRNTEAFF. The CDR3 bases are TGTGCCAGCTCACCCCTATCACGGAACACTGAAGCTTTCTTT. The J gene is TRBJ1-1, the V gene TRBV18; D is unresolved. Germline V gene data show CDR1 as KGHSH and CDR2 as LQKENI. V lost 3 bases and J lost 1, with 9 bases in between. This CDR3 has 14 residues.

The chain recombines TRBV7-9 with TRBJ2-7; unclear D gene. This CDR3 has 13 amino acids. Trimming stripped 7 bases from V and 3 bases from J, with 13 bases between. In germline, CDR1 is SEHNR, CDR2 FQNEAQ (reference sequence). CDR3 sequence: CASNEGIRYEQYF. In nucleotides, the CDR3 is TGTGCCAGCAATGAAGGGATTCGCTACGAGCAGTACTTC.

The chain combines TRBV5-1 with TRBJ2-1; no firm D call. Germline CDR1 SGHRS, CDR2 YFSETQ. This CDR3 is 13 amino acids long. The V and J ends lost 0 bases and 7 bases respectively, with 8 bases between them. The CDR3 sequence is CASSLGTFNEQFF. CDR3 nucleotide sequence: TGCGCCAGCAGCTTGGGGACGTTTAATGAGCAGTTCTTC.

V usage is TRBV6-1 and J usage is TRBJ1-1; weak D call: TRBD1 (6 bases). This CDR3 comprises 14 residues. Germline V gene sequence: CDR1 MNHNS, CDR2 SASEGT. V gave up 8 bases and J gave up 4 bases, with 17 bases separating them. CDR3 in amino acids: CASLLGQIITEAFF. The CDR3 nucleotides are TGTGCCAGCTTACTAGGACAGATCATCACTGAAGCTTTCTTT.

This clone was seen only a few times. The V and J genes are TRBV11-2 and TRBJ1-3; D ambiguous. CDR3 size: 12 residues. Germline loops: CDR1 SGHAT, CDR2 FQNNGV. V lost 0 bases and J 3 bases, leaving 0 bases between the germline ends. The CDR3, as DNA: TGTGCCAGCAGCTTAGATGGAAACACCATATATTTT. This sequence encodes CASSLDGNTIYF.

The chain combines TRBV27 with TRBJ2-5; D is ambiguous. The length of the CDR3 is 13 residues. From germline, CDR1 is MNHEY and CDR2 SMNVEV (reference sequence). The germline V and J ends were trimmed by 6 bases and 7 bases, with 15 bases remaining between them. The CDR3 sequence is CASSSPDWGTQYF. The DNA of the CDR3 is TGTGCCAGCAGCTCCCCGGATTGGGGGACCCAGTACTTC.

This chain links TRBV27 with TRBJ2-1; no clear D. The CDR3 is made up of 14 amino acids. In germline, CDR1 is MNHEY, CDR2 SMNVEV (reference sequence). Trimming took off 5 bases at V and 2 bases at J, with 10 bases between the two ends. The CDR3 loop reads CASSAFVPYNEQFF. The CDR3 region has the DNA TGTGCCAGCAGTGCCTTTGTCCCCTACAATGAGCAGTTCTTC.

The chain joins TRBV11-2 to TRBJ1-2, with a possible D match to TRBD1 (5 bases). The CDR3 is made up of 14 amino acids. From germline, CDR1 is SGHAT and CDR2 FQNNGV. Trimming took off 5 bases at V and 1 base at J, with 11 bases between the two ends. This CDR3 is CASSLGVVNYGYTF. In DNA form, the CDR3 reads TGTGCCAGCAGCCTAGGGGTTGTTAACTATGGCTACACCTTC.

The chain combines TRBV6-6 with TRBJ2-7; the D is unclear. The ends were cut back, 2 bases at V and 7 bases at J, with 6 bases in the middle. Per germline, CDR1 MNHNY and CDR2 SVGAGI (reference sequence). The CDR3 consists of 11 residues. CDR3 nucleotides: TGTGCCAGCAGTTACGGGCGGGAGCAGTACTTC. It encodes CASSYGREQYF.